The 27 T cell receptor beta chains below were found in one sample sequenced in a study of cytomegalovirus exposure and HLA in healthy donors. Researchers ran the PCR with 60 Vbeta and 13 Jbeta primers. Sequenced by immunoSEQ multiplex PCR; TCRdb stores in-frame clones only, minus some. This sample carries over 150,000 clones, with 0.74% going to the ten biggest clones. The sequencing input was PBMCs. The receptor set was obtained from a boy younger than 18 in good health and CMV-seronegative.

J is TRBJ1-1 and V is TRBV15; D gene ambiguous. Germline CDR1 and CDR2: LNHNV and YYDKDF (reference sequence). The CDR3 totals 13 residues. V was clipped by 1 base and J by 1 base, with 4 bases between them. CDR3: CATSRVQNTEAFF. CDR3 DNA: TGTGCCACCAGCAGAGTACAGAACACTGAAGCTTTCTTT. Full variable domain (remainder filled in from reference TRBV15 and TRBJ1-1): DAMVIQNPRYQVTQFGKPVTLSCSQTLNHNVMYWYQQKSSQAPKLLFHYYDKDFNNEADTPDNFQSRRPNTSFCFLDIRSPGLGDTAMYLCATSRVQNTEAFFGQGTRLTVV.

Comments on this clone: Additional DNA sequences in this sample encode the identical CDR3. The chain links TRBV27 to TRBJ1-2; D is unresolved. Trimming removed 2 bases from V and 2 bases from J, with 9 bases in between. The CDR3 sequence is 14 residues long. Germline CDR1 MNHEY, CDR2 SMNVEV (reference sequence). CDR3 nucleotide sequence: TGTGCCAGCAGTTTAAGGAGGGAGAACTATGGCTACACCTTC. Amino acids: CASSLRRENYGYTF.

The CDR3, as DNA: TGTGCCAGCAGTTCCGCGACTAACACCGGGGAGCTGTTTTTT. Its translation: CASSSATNTGELFF. This chain links TRBV27 with TRBJ2-2; D call uncertain. Germline lookup yields CDR1 MNHEY and CDR2 SMNVEV (reference sequence). The CDR3 contains 14 residues. The ends were cut back, 4 bases at V and 2 bases at J, with 8 bases in the middle.

The gene calls are TRBV29-1 and TRBJ1-2; 7 nucleotides line up with TRBD1. V lost 2 bases to trimming and J lost 5 bases; unmatched junction nucleotides: 11. CDR3 length equals 15 residues. CDR1 and CDR2 from the germline V gene are SQVTM and ANQGSEA. The CDR3 nucleotides are TGCAGCGTTGAAAACGAACAGGGGCCCTCATATGGCTACACCTTC. This sequence encodes CSVENEQGPSYGYTF.

The chain is built from TRBV14 and TRBJ1-2; TRBD1 is a possible D gene (6 bases). The germline gives CDR1 SGHDN, CDR2 FVKESK. V lost 5 bases, J lost 4 bases, and 11 bases lay in between. This CDR3 contains 13 residues. The CDR3 is CASSSGVRYGYTF. The CDR3 bases are TGTGCCAGCAGCTCAGGGGTCCGCTATGGCTACACCTTC.

The V gene is TRBV25-1, the J gene TRBJ2-3; D unresolved. Germline V gene lookup returns CDR1 MGHDK and CDR2 SYGVNS. CDR3 length: 15 amino acids. V dropped 3 bases and J dropped 1 base, with 11 bases sitting between them. This CDR3 reads CASSDATSRTDTQYF. The CDR3 nucleotides are TGTGCCAGCAGTGACGCCACGAGCCGCACAGATACGCAGTATTTT. The full variable domain, its missing parts supplied by reference TRBV25-1 and TRBJ2-3, is EADIYQTPRYLVIGTGKKITLECSQTMGHDKMYWYQQDPGMELHLIHYSYGVNSTEKGDLSSESTVSRIRTEHFPLTLESARPSHTSQYLCASSDATSRTDTQYFGPGTRLTVL.

The chain combines TRBV30 with TRBJ2-4, with a possible D match to TRBD1 (6 bases). V shed 5 bases and J shed 4 bases, with 12 bases lying between them. In germline, CDR1 is GTSNPN, CDR2 SVGIG (reference sequence). This CDR3 is built from 13 residues. The CDR3 nucleotides read TGTGCCTGGGTTGACAGGCCAAAAAACATTCAGTACTTC. Amino acid sequence: CAWVDRPKNIQYF.

The gene calls are TRBV6-6 and TRBJ1-1; no reliable D call. V lost 8 bases to trimming and J lost 7 bases, with 11 bases between them. The CDR3 has 11 amino acids. Germline V gene lookup returns CDR1 MNHNY and CDR2 SVGAGI (reference sequence). The CDR3 loop is CASEGRLEAFF. CDR3 nucleotides: TGTGCCAGCGAAGGGAGACTTGAAGCTTTCTTT.

CDR3 DNA: TGTGCTAGTGGCCCACCGGGGAGCCCTGGAAACACCATATATTTT. Amino acids: CASGPPGSPGNTIYF. The V and J genes are TRBV12-5 and TRBJ1-3; D not certain. CDR3 length: 15 residues. Trimming left V 6 bases short and J 2 bases short, with 14 bases between. The germline gives CDR1 LGHNT, CDR2 FRNRAP.

The V gene is TRBV7-9, the J gene TRBJ1-1, with a weak D call TRBD1 (6 bases). Trimming took off 0 bases at V and 4 bases at J, with 9 bases between the two ends. In germline, CDR1 is SEHNR, CDR2 FQNEAQ (reference sequence). The CDR3 runs to 14 residues. The CDR3 loop reads CASSLAKGVTEAFF. The CDR3 DNA sequence: TGTGCCAGCAGCTTAGCAAAGGGGGTCACTGAAGCTTTCTTT.

This sequence joins TRBV9 and TRBJ2-6; tentative D call: TRBD2 (5 bases). With 3 bases removed from V and 2 bases from J, the gap between germline ends came to 12 bases. This CDR3 is 16 amino acids long. Germline CDR1 SGDLS, CDR2 YYNGEE. CDR3 DNA sequence: TGTGCCAGCAGCGAGTCACAGAGGGCTGGGGCCAACGTCCTGACTTTC. Protein sequence: CASSESQRAGANVLTF.

Written as DNA, the CDR3 is TGTGCCAGCAGCGTAGATCCCGTACAGGGTATGGGCTCACCCCTCCACTTT. Translation gives CASSVDPVQGMGSPLHF. The chain carries TRBV9 and TRBJ1-6; the D gene is possibly TRBD1 (6 bases). V lost 0 bases to trimming and J lost 10 bases, with 20 bases between them. The germline V gene encodes CDR1 SGDLS and CDR2 YYNGEE. CDR3 length equals 17 residues.

V gene TRBV11-2 combines with J gene TRBJ2-7; D perhaps matches TRBD1 (6 bases). Per germline, CDR1 SGHAT and CDR2 FQNNGV. This CDR3 contains 15 residues. The germline V and J ends were trimmed by 5 bases and 3 bases, with 17 bases remaining between them. This CDR3 is CASSLNRDGNYEQYF. As DNA, the CDR3 is TGTGCCAGCAGCCTTAACAGGGACGGGAACTACGAGCAGTACTTC.

This rearrangement joins TRBV7-3 to TRBJ2-7, with 11 bases lining up with TRBD1. Germline CDR1 is SGHTA and CDR2 is FQGTGA. This CDR3 has 14 amino acids. Trimming removed 5 bases from V and 3 bases from J; junction bases left unmatched: 3. CDR3 in DNA: TGTGCCAGCAGCCCTGGGACAGGGGGCTACGAGCAGTACTTC. Its translation is CASSPGTGGYEQYF.

The chain links TRBV9 to TRBJ1-3, with 7 bases that match TRBD1. Per germline, CDR1 SGDLS and CDR2 YYNGEE. CDR3 size: 16 residues. J was trimmed by 0 bases and V by 3 bases; bases with no gene match: 6. CDR3 nucleotide sequence: TGTGCCAGCAGCGCTCTGGACAGGAGCTCTGGAAACACCATATATTTT. The encoded protein is CASSALDRSSGNTIYF.

J is TRBJ2-5 and V is TRBV30; 7 bases map to TRBD2. The ends lost 5 bases at V and 1 base at J; junction bases unmatched: 13. Germline V gene sequence: CDR1 GTSNPN, CDR2 SVGIG (reference sequence). This CDR3 region has 16 residues. CDR3 sequence (DNA): TGTGCCTGGGAGAGGGCTAGCGGAACCCGCCAAGAGACCCAGTACTTC. Residues: CAWERASGTRQETQYF.

This chain links TRBV7-2 with TRBJ2-2, with 10 bases fitting TRBD2. The CDR3 is 16 residues long. V shed 4 bases and J 4 bases; nucleotides not matched to a gene: 6. Per the germline V gene, CDR1 is SGHTA and CDR2 is FQGNSA. CDR3 in amino acids: CASSSPGTSVTGELFF. DNA for the CDR3: TGTGCCAGCAGCTCCCCCGGGACTAGCGTCACCGGGGAGCTGTTTTTT.

The chain joins TRBV6-1 to TRBJ2-7, with 7 positions matching TRBD2. The ends lost 2 bases at V and 3 bases at J; junction bases unmatched: 7. Germline values: CDR1 MNHNS, CDR2 SASEGT. The CDR3 is 15 residues long. The CDR3 sequence is CASSELSGAYYEQYF. In nucleotides, the CDR3 is TGTGCCAGCAGTGAATTGAGCGGGGCTTACTACGAGCAGTACTTC.

The chain has TRBV30 and TRBJ2-5, with a possible D match to TRBD1 (5 bases). V lost 2 bases and J lost 7, with 11 bases in between. This CDR3 region has 12 residues. The germline V gene has CDR1 GTSNPN and CDR2 SVGIG (reference sequence). CDR3 protein: CAWSLTTGTQYF. CDR3 in DNA: TGTGCCTGGAGTCTTACTACAGGGACCCAGTACTTC. Combining the CDR3 with reference TRBV30 and TRBJ2-5 gives the whole variable domain SQTIHQWPATLVQPVGSPLSLECTVEGTSNPNLYWYRQAAGRGLQLLFYSVGIGQISSEVPQNLSASRPQDRQFILSSKKLLLSDSGFYLCAWSLTTGTQYFGPGTRLLVL.

This rearrangement joins TRBV28 to TRBJ2-7; TRBD2 matches at 11 bases. CDR3 length: 17 amino acids. V shed 6 bases and J 1 base; nucleotides not matched to a gene: 11. Germline V lookup: CDR1 MDHEN, CDR2 SYDVKM. The CDR3 is CASSQLISGGESYEQYF. The CDR3 DNA reads TGTGCCAGCAGCCAACTCATTAGCGGGGGGGAATCCTACGAGCAGTACTTC.

The J gene is TRBJ1-4, the V gene TRBV6-4, with unresolved D. CDR1 and CDR2 from the germline V gene are MRHNA and SNTAGT. Trimming removed 6 bases at V and 3 bases at J, with 8 bases between. This CDR3 has 13 residues. The CDR3 here is CASSVYPNEKLFF. CDR3 coding DNA: TGTGCCAGCAGCGTATATCCTAATGAAAAACTGTTTTTT.

The V call is TRBV2, the J call TRBJ2-2; perhaps TRBD2 as D (6 bases). Germline CDR1 and CDR2: SNHLY and FYNNEI. With 7 bases removed from V and 5 bases from J, the gap between germline ends came to 14 bases. CDR3 length equals 14 residues. The CDR3 loop reads CASKPKGLTGELFF. CDR3 in DNA: TGTGCCAGCAAGCCCAAAGGACTAACCGGGGAGCTGTTTTTT.

This rearrangement joins TRBV6-1 to TRBJ2-2, with D maybe TRBD2 (5 bases). Germline V gene lookup returns CDR1 MNHNS and CDR2 SASEGT. The CDR3 length is 14 residues. The V end lost 6 bases, the J end lost 2 bases, and 10 bases lay between the germline ends. CDR3 amino acids: CASSRGPNTGELFF. The DNA of the CDR3 is TGTGCCAGCAGCCGCGGGCCAAACACCGGGGAGCTGTTTTTT.

The chain is built from TRBV7-3 and TRBJ2-3; possible D gene TRBD1, 6 bases. The germline V and J ends were trimmed by 1 base and 3 bases, with 8 bases remaining between them. The CDR3 loop spans 14 amino acids. CDR1 is SGHTA and CDR2 is FQGTGA in the germline V gene. The CDR3 DNA reads TGTGCCAGCAGCTTAAGAGGGGGAACAGATACGCAGTATTTT. Translating gives CASSLRGGTDTQYF.

V gene TRBV30 combines with J gene TRBJ2-2; the match to TRBD1 covers 7 bases. This CDR3 has 13 amino acids. Germline loops: CDR1 GTSNPN, CDR2 SVGIG (reference sequence). The trim removed 6 bases at V and 2 bases at J, leaving 3 bases unmatched. CDR3 protein: CACRTGNTGELFF. The CDR3 DNA is TGTGCCTGCAGGACAGGCAACACCGGGGAGCTGTTTTTT. The full variable domain, in which reference TRBV30 and TRBJ2-2 provide the parts outside the CDR3, is SQTIHQWPATLVQPVGSPLSLECTVEGTSNPNLYWYRQAAGRGLQLLFYSVGIGQISSEVPQNLSASRPQDRQFILSSKKLLLSDSGFYLCACRTGNTGELFFGEGSRLTVL.

The rearrangement links TRBV19 to TRBJ2-1; 9 bases map to TRBD1. After removal of 7 bases from V and 5 bases from J, the junction contained 9 bases not matched to a gene. The CDR3 extends over 15 amino acids. Germline V lookup: CDR1 LNHDA, CDR2 SQIVND (reference sequence). The CDR3 protein is CASIPGTGWDNEQFF. CDR3 DNA sequence: TGTGCCAGTATCCCCGGGACAGGGTGGGACAATGAGCAGTTCTTC.

The CDR3 DNA is TGTGCCTCCCGTCAACAGGGAAGGGATGGCTACACCTTC. It yields the protein CASRQQGRDGYTF. V gene TRBV27 combines with J gene TRBJ1-2, with D tentatively TRBD1 (6 bases). Trimming pared 11 bases from V and 6 bases from J, leaving 19 bases between. The CDR3 spans 13 residues. Germline lookup yields CDR1 MNHEY and CDR2 SMNVEV (reference sequence).